This is a list of T cell receptor beta chains from one sample in a study of CD8 T cells in ankylosing spondylitis. TCRdb re-called the 5' RACE reads with MiXCR, one entry per CDR3 protein. The repertoire holds about 540,000 distinct CDR3 sequences, with over 9.5% as singletons. Specimen: blood, either unsorted or a sorted T cell fraction (not recorded which). Receptors originate from a male donor with ankylosing spondylitis. The CDR3 runs from the conserved cysteine through the conserved F or W. D genes are given only for firm matches. Clone size is stated in some rows and not others, as once, few, many or a class when expanded.

D,size,length,J,V,CDR3,DNA
TRBD2,-,15,TRBJ2-1,TRBV20-1,CSAGGTSGDYNEQFF,TGCAGTGCTGGGGGGACTAGCGGGGATTACAATGAGCAGTTCTTC
-,few,14,TRBJ2-5,TRBV7-2,CASSLARGSETQYF,TGTGCCAGCAGCTTAGCGAGAGGGTCAGAGACCCAGTACTTC
-,few,16,TRBJ1-1,TRBV4-2,CASSQVEGVQNTEAFF,TGTGCCAGCAGCCAAGTAGAAGGGGTCCAGAACACTGAAGCTTTCTTT
-,-,13,TRBJ2-1,TRBV7-9,CASSLSELDEQFF,TGTGCCAGCAGCTTATCAGAGTTGGATGAGCAGTTCTTC
-,-,14,TRBJ1-1,TRBV20-1,CSASGGGGSTEAFF,TGCAGTGCCTCTGGTGGGGGAGGTTCCACTGAAGCTTTCTTT
-,few,15,TRBJ1-5,TRBV15,CATSRGTAYHQPQHF,TGTGCCACCAGCAGAGGGACAGCCTACCATCAGCCCCAGCATTTT
-,few,17,TRBJ1-3,TRBV15,CATSKKRERFSGNTIYF,TGTGCCACCAGCAAAAAACGGGAGAGATTCTCTGGAAACACCATATATTTT
-,-,13,TRBJ2-7,TRBV11-2,CASKAGSYYEQYF,TGTGCCAGCAAAGCCGGGAGCTACTACGAGCAGTACTTC
-,-,13,TRBJ1-6,TRBV20-1,CSASQGRNSPLHF,TGCAGTGCTAGCCAGGGACGGAATTCACCCCTCCACTTT
-,-,14,TRBJ2-1,TRBV4-2,CASSQSDARNEQFF,TGTGCCAGCAGCCAGTCCGACGCGAGAAATGAGCAGTTCTTC
TRBD2,-,15,TRBJ2-1,TRBV20-1,CSARVSGSSLNEQFF,TGCAGTGCTAGAGTAAGCGGGAGTTCTCTCAATGAGCAGTTCTTC
-,many,15,TRBJ1-4,TRBV12-3/TRBV12-4,CASSNSGAIREKLFF,TGTGCCAGCAGTAATAGCGGGGCGATACGTGAAAAACTGTTTTTT
TRBD2,-,16,TRBJ2-2,TRBV7-8,CASRTSGSTNTGELFF,TGTGCCAGCAGGACGAGCGGGAGCACGAACACCGGGGAGCTGTTTTTT
-,many,15,TRBJ2-5,TRBV7-9,CASSANQDYQETQYF,TGTGCCAGCAGCGCAAATCAAGATTACCAAGAGACCCAGTACTTC
TRBD2,many,15,TRBJ2-1,TRBV4-1,CASSRAGNNYNEQFF,TGCGCCAGCAGCCGAGCGGGGAACAACTACAATGAGCAGTTCTTC
TRBD2,many,14,TRBJ2-1,TRBV5-1,CASSGLAGTSEQFF,TGCGCCAGCAGCGGGCTAGCGGGGACTAGCGAGCAGTTCTTC
TRBD2,-,15,TRBJ2-1,TRBV6-2/TRBV6-3,CASNLGGSSYNEQFF,TGTGCCAGCAATTTGGGCGGGAGCTCCTACAATGAGCAGTTCTTC
-,few,12,TRBJ1-1,TRBV29-1,CSVVTANTEAFF,TGCAGCGTTGTGACAGCGAACACTGAAGCTTTCTTT
TRBD2,-,15,TRBJ2-1,TRBV10-3,CAISGRGSSYNEQFF,TGTGCCATCAGTGGTCGCGGGAGCTCCTACAATGAGCAGTTCTTC
-,many,11,TRBJ2-1,TRBV12-3/TRBV12-4,CASSSVGEQFF,TGTGCCAGCAGTTCTGTTGGTGAGCAGTTCTTC
TRBD2,few,18,TRBJ2-1,TRBV20-1,CSAEGPGLEGSSYNEQFF,TGCAGTGCTGAAGGACCGGGACTAGAGGGAAGCTCCTACAATGAGCAGTTCTTC
TRBD1,-,14,TRBJ2-3,TRBV5-6,CASSPGQYWDTQYF,TGTGCCAGCAGCCCGGGACAGTACTGGGATACGCAGTATTTT
-,few,14,TRBJ2-3,TRBV27,CASSLETVGDTQYF,TGTGCCAGCAGTTTAGAGACGGTGGGGGATACGCAGTATTTT
TRBD1,few,14,TRBJ2-3,TRBV19,CASRETGNPDTQYF,TGTGCCAGTAGGGAGACAGGGAATCCAGATACGCAGTATTTT
TRBD1,few,14,TRBJ2-2,TRBV5-1,CASSLGTGAGELFF,TGCGCCAGCAGCTTGGGGACAGGGGCCGGGGAGCTGTTTTTT
-,-,12,TRBJ2-5,TRBV6-1,CASNRGAETQYF,TGTGCCAGCAACCGGGGCGCAGAGACCCAGTACTTC
TRBD2,many,15,TRBJ2-7,TRBV10-3,CAIKTLAGERGEQYF,TGTGCCATCAAAACACTAGCGGGAGAGCGTGGAGAGCAGTACTTC
TRBD2,-,18,TRBJ2-3,TRBV12-3/TRBV12-4,CASSLLASGITSTDTQYF,TGTGCCAGCAGTTTATTGGCTAGCGGGATCACCTCCACAGATACGCAGTATTTT
-,many,13,TRBJ2-7,TRBV12-3/TRBV12-4,CASTLDSLYEQYF,TGTGCCAGCACTTTGGACAGCCTCTACGAGCAGTACTTC
TRBD2,few,15,TRBJ2-3,TRBV20-1,CSATPGTRDTDTQYF,TGCAGTGCAACCCCCGGGACTAGAGACACAGATACGCAGTATTTT
TRBD2,few,15,TRBJ2-3,TRBV5-6,CASRYSGLAGGTQYF,TGTGCCAGCAGATACTCGGGACTAGCGGGAGGTACGCAGTATTTT